The sequence of this T cell receptor beta chain was determined in a study of blood T cell repertoires in COVID-19. Study details: COVID-19 samples, acute and convalescent, were from the United States, Italy and Spain. T cells, B-cell-depleted T cells, or PBMCs supplied cDNA or gDNA.

Trimming took 4 bases from V and 3 from J; bases not matched to a gene: 2. CDR1 is KGHSH and CDR2 is LQKENI in the germline V gene. This CDR3 comprises 15 residues. Source study methods: Amplification of reference gene primers was used by the study to estimate nucleated cell counts. Assay used: immunoSEQ multiplex PCR; TCRdb lists only in-frame clones, some missing. The V and J calls and clone size are taken from that table; D and trimming were inferred from the DNA. This sample has 260,000 or so clones; approximately 85% occur once, and the top ten carry approximately 4.8%. The genes are TRBV18 and TRBJ2-1; TRBD1 agrees at 11 bases. What was sequenced was peripheral blood. This sequence was found in a woman aged 65 to 85 with acute or convalescent COVID-19. The DNA of the CDR3 is TGTGCCAGCTCACGAGGGACAGGGGGCTACAATGAGCAGTTCTTC. Amino acids: CASSRGTGGYNEQFF.